A selection of T cell receptor beta chains follows, all from one sample in a study of cytomegalovirus exposure and HLA in healthy donors. Sequencing was performed with immunoSEQ multiplex PCR; in TCRdb, only in-frame clones are kept and a portion is missing. The data show roughly 120,000 clones, approximately 80% seen once. Input material: PBMCs. These receptors were obtained from a male donor in good health and CMV-seropositive. Each CDR3 is given without its conserved first and last residue. Not all rows give a size; the values are once, few, many and, for expanded clones, a class.

TRBJ1-5,.,TRBV7-9,ASSSGTGAQPQH
TRBJ1-5,.,TRBV19,ASKGDREWDNQPQH
TRBJ2-3,.,TRBV7-2,ASSSPGASDTQY
TRBJ2-7,.,TRBV7-3,ASSPSPDTAPIYEQY
TRBJ1-1,few,TRBV7-9,ASSWPGQGGTEAF
TRBJ2-1,.,TRBV11-2,ASSLAAGNEQF
TRBJ2-2,.,TRBV18,ASSPGLVNTGELF
TRBJ2-1,.,TRBV30,AWTSGQVSLTPAHEQF
TRBJ1-3,.,TRBV2,ASSPEVTSGNTIY
TRBJ1-4,.,TRBV19,ASSWGGENEKLF
TRBJ2-7,.,TRBV9,ASSPRTGGASYEQY
TRBJ2-1,.,TRBV4-2,ASSQDGYNEQF
TRBJ2-7,.,TRBV19,ASSETGVPYEQY
TRBJ2-3,.,TRBV7-9,ASSPLRERDLGTQY
TRBJ1-2,.,TRBV15,ATRGQGHVSGYT
TRBJ2-5,.,TRBV11-2,ASSLLSSGSGETQY
TRBJ2-2,.,TRBV7-9,ASSPALVLEGQGTGELF
TRBJ2-1,.,TRBV6-1,ASSGHRDRAYNEQF
TRBJ2-7,.,TRBV6-5,ASSRTSFYEQY
TRBJ2-7,.,TRBV7-6,ASSLDRLGEQY
TRBJ2-7,.,TRBV28,ASSLWGRGAGDEQY
TRBJ1-2,few,TRBV25-1,ASSDNWLGYT
TRBJ2-2,.,TRBV7-8,ASSLPRLITGELF
TRBJ2-7,.,TRBV5-5,ASSSGQDPYEQY
TRBJ2-7,.,TRBV30,AWSTSSLYEQY
TRBJ2-7,.,TRBV2,ASRSGQSSYEQY
TRBJ2-7,few,TRBV27,ASTDRVQNEQY
TRBJ1-5,.,TRBV4-3,ASSRRFRAADQPQH
TRBJ1-3,few,TRBV9,ASSAGAFAGNTIY
TRBJ1-5,.,TRBV19,ASSIDPGQLSNQPQH
TRBJ1-5,few,TRBV15,ATRGDREGQPQH
TRBJ2-1,.,TRBV30,AWTGFNEQF
TRBJ2-1,.,TRBV7-9,ASSFGLAEQF
TRBJ1-5,.,TRBV27,ASRPTGANQPQH
TRBJ2-2,.,TRBV5-1,ASSLGVPSGRFTGELF
TRBJ1-1,.,TRBV14,ASSPLSRGALNTEAF
TRBJ1-2,once,TRBV9,ASSVGARGYT
TRBJ2-7,.,TRBV28,ASNHYGGASYEQY
TRBJ2-7,.,TRBV28,ASSLSLAGGTYEQY
TRBJ2-3,.,TRBV7-2,ASSLGGRDTDTQY
TRBJ1-2,.,TRBV29-1,SVETGGYYGYT
TRBJ2-1,few,TRBV7-2,ASSLDGGEQF
TRBJ2-2,.,TRBV6-1,ASSEVPRSMTGELF
TRBJ2-1,once,TRBV19,ASRGGGRTYNEQF
TRBJ2-2,.,TRBV7-2,ASGGQGNTGELF
TRBJ2-7,few,TRBV27,ASSLSLRPTSYEQY
TRBJ2-1,.,TRBV27,ASSLWAGDEQF
TRBJ1-5,.,TRBV30,ACNHAGGGSEPQH
TRBJ2-1,.,TRBV11-2,ASAGTSVDNEQF
TRBJ2-5,.,TRBV5-1,ASSLVTGQETQY
TRBJ2-7,.,TRBV6-5,ASSFQRLAGPYEQY
TRBJ1-1,.,TRBV5-8,ASSPRDSPDGAF
TRBJ2-5,few,TRBV9,ASSVAIEKYQETQY
TRBJ1-4,.,TRBV5-6,ASSQLTVRDEKLF
TRBJ2-7,few,TRBV11-1,ASSLASASGGMN
TRBJ2-5,few,TRBV23-1,ASSHVRERETQY
TRBJ2-7,.,TRBV10-3,AISEPSRGTSGYEQY